This T cell receptor beta chain was found in a study of blood T cell repertoires in COVID-19. Study at large: Sites in the United States, Italy and Spain provided acute and convalescent COVID-19 samples. From T cells, B-cell-depleted T cells, or PBMCs came the material, which was cDNA or gDNA.

The CDR3 sequence is 15 residues long. Germline V gene data show CDR1 as KGHSH and CDR2 as LQKENI. The germline V and J ends were trimmed by 3 bases and 6 bases, with 18 bases remaining between them. This clone was observed a single time. The method was immunoSEQ multiplex PCR; TCRdb's version includes in-frame clones alone and lacks a portion of them. This table holds around 200,000 clones, around 86% found once. The TCR was taken from a man aged 40-55 years with acute COVID-19. The sequencing sample was made of PBMCs or T cells enriched from blood (not recorded which). V is TRBV18 and J is TRBJ2-7, with D possibly being TRBD2 (5 bases). This chain's CDR3 is CASSPTSGAGGEQYF. The CDR3 DNA follows: TGTGCCAGCTCACCGACCAGCGGTGCGGGTGGCGAGCAGTACTTC.